This T cell receptor beta chain was profiled in a study of T cells in Graves' hyperthyroidism and ophthalmopathy. General observations from the study: A model of 13 V-J features distinguished ophthalmopathy from stable hyperthyroidism.

Amplification yielded TCR beta CDR3 regions, with RNA transcripts as the source. The study used the HTBI primer set for a first-round RT-PCR of the TCR CDR3. TCRdb passed the multiplex PCR reads through MiXCR, listing each CDR3 protein once. The table records around 350,000 distinct CDR3 sequences, 15% to 18% of them present only once. V lost 11 bases and J 2 bases, leaving 17 bases between the germline ends. This CDR3 region has 14 residues. Germline V CDR1 and CDR2: ENHRY, SYGVKD. This clonotype was observed at least ten times. Its antigen is unidentified. Isolation of PBMCs was performed on 8.5 to 10 ml fresh peripheral blood.

The sample was blood. The TCR sequence derives from a woman under 30 with Graves' hyperthyroidism that later progressed to Graves' ophthalmopathy. The chain links TRBV10-3 to TRBJ2-3, with D possibly matching TRBD2 (5 bases). CDR3 coding DNA: TGTGCCGTCAAAGGAGCGGAGCCCACAGATACGCAGTATTTT. This codes for CAVKGAEPTDTQYF.